This is a list of T cell receptor beta chains from one sample in a study of T cell repertoires in cytomegalovirus infection. TCRdb reanalysed the reads using MiXCR and keeps one entry per CDR3 protein. The sample holds roughly 280,000 distinct CDR3 sequences, approximately 9.1% seen once. Sequencing input: PBMCs. These receptors were obtained from a human donor in good health (CMV status not recorded). Some clones in this sample may be carry-over from other donors' samples. Both conserved end residues are part of each CDR3. The D gene is left open where the match is weak. Expanded clones are given a class, and other clones once, few, many or no size at all.

clone_size d_call j_call v_call cdr3_nt cdr3_aa
many TRBD1 TRBJ1-6 TRBV7-2 TGTGCCAGCAGCCAAAACAGGGGATCTTTTTCACCCCTCCACTTT CASSQNRGSFSPLHF
many TRBD1 TRBJ1-5 TRBV7-2 TGTGCCAGCAGCGCCATAAGAGGACAGGGAGGACAGCCCCAGCATTTT CASSAIRGQGGQPQHF
many NA TRBJ2-7 TRBV6-1 TGTGCCAGCAGAGGCTGGGGGTCGAAGTACGAGCAGTACTTC CASRGWGSKYEQYF
many NA TRBJ2-5 TRBV7-2 TGTGCCAGCAGCTTAGCTGGCTGGGGAGAGACCCAGTACTTC CASSLAGWGETQYF
many TRBD2 TRBJ2-3 TRBV7-2 TGTGCCAGCAGCACCGGGACTAGCGGGGGCTCGAATACGCAGTATTTT CASSTGTSGGSNTQYF
many NA TRBJ1-2 TRBV7-6 TGTGCCAGCAGCCCCTTCCAAGGTCGATTGGGACTGGAGTATGGCTACACCTTC CASSPFQGRLGLEYGYTF
many NA TRBJ1-5 TRBV7-2 TGTGCCAGCAGCCCCGGGATAAACAATCAGCCCCAGCATTTT CASSPGINNQPQHF
NA TRBD2 TRBJ2-3 TRBV2 TGTGCCAGCGGGCCCGGGGGGGTCTCTAGCACAGATACGCAGTATTTT CASGPGGVSSTDTQYF
few TRBD1 TRBJ1-5 TRBV30 TGTGCCTGGAGTGTCTCGGGACAGGGGGGCAATCAGCCCCAGCATTTT CAWSVSGQGGNQPQHF
few NA TRBJ2-7 TRBV20-1 TGCAGTGCTACCAGGTCGGCATCCTACGAGCAGTACTTC CSATRSASYEQYF
many NA TRBJ1-1 TRBV6-2/TRBV6-3 TGTGCCAGCAGTTATCGGCCGCAAGGCGCTTTCTTT CASSYRPQGAFF
many TRBD1 TRBJ1-4 TRBV7-9 TGTGCCAGCAGCGCACCGATGGGACAGGGTGAAAAACTGTTTTTT CASSAPMGQGEKLFF
few NA TRBJ1-5 TRBV7-6 TGTGCCAGCAGCTCAGGAATGGATCAGCCCCAGCATTTT CASSSGMDQPQHF
few TRBD1 TRBJ1-1 TRBV11-2 TGTGCCAGCAGCCACCAGCGACAGGGGAACACTGAAGCTTTCTTT CASSHQRQGNTEAFF
NA NA TRBJ2-3 TRBV7-8 TGTGCCAGCAGCTTAAAAGGACAGCTTAGCACAGATACGCAGTATTTT CASSLKGQLSTDTQYF
NA TRBD2 TRBJ2-3 TRBV5-1 TGCGCCAGCAGCTTCTCCGGACTAGCGGGGGCCCTTAGCGCGCAGTATTTT CASSFSGLAGALSAQYF
many TRBD1 TRBJ1-4 TRBV7-2 TGTGCCAGCAGCCGACAGGGTAGAGGTGAAAAACTGTTTTTT CASSRQGRGEKLFF
NA NA TRBJ2-7 TRBV19 TGTGCCAGTAGTTTGACATGGGGCGCGTACGAGCAGTACTTC CASSLTWGAYEQYF
many NA TRBJ2-5 TRBV7-2 TGTGCCAGCAGCTGGGTAAACCAAGAGACCCAGTACTTC CASSWVNQETQYF
many NA TRBJ1-1 TRBV12-3/TRBV12-4 TGTGCCAGCAGTTTGGCCTCGAGAAACACTGAAGCTTTCTTT CASSLASRNTEAFF
many NA TRBJ1-1 TRBV12-3/TRBV12-4 TGTGCCAGCAGCCCCAGGTTAGGGGGGAACACTGAAGCTTTCTTT CASSPRLGGNTEAFF
few NA TRBJ1-1 TRBV29-1 TGCAGCGCTACCGTGGCCGGGGCTGAAGCTTTCTTT CSATVAGAEAFF
many NA TRBJ1-2 TRBV6-1 TGTGCCAGCAGTGAAGCGGTCACGGTCTATGGCTACACCTTC CASSEAVTVYGYTF
NA TRBD2 TRBJ2-7 TRBV7-9 TGTGCCAGCAGCCACGGGGTAGCGGGGCCCTACGAGCAGTACTTC CASSHGVAGPYEQYF
many NA TRBJ1-5 TRBV12-3/TRBV12-4 TGTGCCAGCCGGAGAGGTTGGGATCAGCCCCAGCATTTT CASRRGWDQPQHF
many NA TRBJ2-3 TRBV7-8 TGTGCCAGCAGCTTATCGGGCGGGAGCACAGATACGCAGTATTTT CASSLSGGSTDTQYF
many NA TRBJ1-2 TRBV19 TGTGCCAGTAGTATAGGATCGGCTTCCTATGGCTACACCTTC CASSIGSASYGYTF
many NA TRBJ1-4 TRBV7-6 TGTGCCAGCAGCTTAGTGGGGCCCTCAAATGAAAAACTGTTTTTT CASSLVGPSNEKLFF
many NA TRBJ2-5 TRBV30 TGTGCCTGGAGCGGGAAAGGTCTCCTCGGTTTC CAWSGKGLLGF
NA NA TRBJ2-7 TRBV12-3/TRBV12-4 TGTGCCAGCAGTTTTGGGGGGGGCAGATCCTACGAGCAGTACTTC CASSFGGGRSYEQYF
NA NA TRBJ1-2 TRBV14 TGTGCCAGCAGCCAAGGTGAGGCTTACTATGGCTACACCTTC CASSQGEAYYGYTF
few NA TRBJ2-1 TRBV7-2 TGTGCCAGCAGCTTAAATATGGGGCAGTTCTTC CASSLNMGQFF
few NA TRBJ2-3 TRBV14 TGTGCCAGCAGCCCTGTAGTGGGGAGCGGCCCAGATACGCAGTATTTT CASSPVVGSGPDTQYF
many NA TRBJ2-3 TRBV24-1 TGTGCCACCAGTGATCAGAGGGGAACAGATACGCAGTATTTT CATSDQRGTDTQYF
many NA TRBJ2-7 TRBV7-2 TGTGCCAGCAGCTTGGAGTTCAACCACGAGCAGTACTTC CASSLEFNHEQYF
NA TRBD1 TRBJ2-2 TRBV19 TGTGCCAGCCGTTTGACAGGGAAAGGAATCGGGGAGCTGTTTTTT CASRLTGKGIGELFF
many NA TRBJ2-7 TRBV12-3/TRBV12-4 TGTGCCAGCAGTTTAGCGGGAGGTTTCGAGCAGTACTTC CASSLAGGFEQYF
few NA TRBJ1-1 TRBV20-1 TGCAGTGCCCCGGACTTAAACACTGAAGCTTTCTTT CSAPDLNTEAFF
NA TRBD1 TRBJ1-6 TRBV7-3 TGTGCCAGCAGCAGGGACAGTTTCAATTCACCCCTCCACTTT CASSRDSFNSPLHF
many NA TRBJ2-7 TRBV7-2 TGTGCCAGCAGCTTAGCGATGACCTACGAGCAGTACTTC CASSLAMTYEQYF
NA TRBD2 TRBJ2-7 TRBV5-6 TGTGCCAGCAGACGAAGAGGGGCTAGCGGAAAAGTGGAGCAGTACTTC CASRRRGASGKVEQYF
many TRBD2 TRBJ2-1 TRBV7-3 TGTGCCAGCAGCTTAATGGCGGGGGGGCCGGTTGAGCAGTTCTTC CASSLMAGGPVEQFF
NA NA TRBJ2-7 TRBV2 TGTGCCAGCAACCCGGACCGGTACGAGCAGTACTTC CASNPDRYEQYF
many NA TRBJ2-4 TRBV12-3/TRBV12-4 TGTGCCAGCAGTCTTCTGGACTCCCAGGCGGCCAAAAACATTCAGTACTTC CASSLLDSQAAKNIQYF
few TRBD2 TRBJ2-3 TRBV9 TGTACCAGCAGCGTAGCCGCTGGAGCGGGGCACACAGATACGCAGTATTTT CTSSVAAGAGHTDTQYF
many NA TRBJ2-3 TRBV19 TGTGCCAGTAGTATAATGGCTAAGCCAACAGATACGCAGTATTTT CASSIMAKPTDTQYF
many TRBD1 TRBJ2-3 TRBV12-3/TRBV12-4 TGTGCCAGCACCTCAAAGGGGGGACAGGGGCCAACAGATACGCAGTATTTT CASTSKGGQGPTDTQYF
many NA TRBJ2-5 TRBV7-2 TGTGCCAGCAGCTTAGGGCCGGACGGGACCCAGTACTTC CASSLGPDGTQYF
many NA TRBJ1-6 TRBV7-2 TGTGCCAGCAGCTCCGGACCGTCTAATTCACCCCTCCACTTT CASSSGPSNSPLHF
many NA TRBJ2-7 TRBV7-2 TGTGCCAGCAGCTTATCCCAGGTGGTAGCCGAGCAGTACTTC CASSLSQVVAEQYF